This T cell receptor beta chain was sequenced during a study of blood T cells in healthy people across ages. This clonotype showed up many times. The second PCR ran roughly 6 to 11 cycles with a sample-barcoded 5' primer and J-beta primers. TCRdb re-called the 5' RACE reads with MiXCR, one entry per CDR3 protein. The repertoire consists of hundreds of thousands of distinct CDR3 sequences, with 52% occurring once and the leading ten covering about 13%. This sequence originates from a woman of 80 years or more in good health. The sequencing sample was made of blood.

The DNA for the CDR3 is TGCAGTGCTATTCCAAGGGGCTGGGGCTACACCTTC. Protein sequence: CSAIPRGWGYTF. The chain combines TRBV20-1 with TRBJ1-2; D may be TRBD1 (5 bases). This CDR3 is built from 12 residues. Germline lookup yields CDR1 DFQATT and CDR2 SNEGSKA (reference sequence). Trimming took 4 bases from V and 8 from J, leaving 14 bases between them.